This T cell receptor (beta chain) was observed in a study of shared clonotypes between healthy human individuals. Study overall: There were three CD4 naive, three CD4 memory, two CD8 naive and one CD8 memory plates per donor.

The repertoire was sequenced with immunoSEQ multiplex PCR; TCRdb's copy has only in-frame clones and lacks some. This sample has some 2,100,000 clones, with about 93% found just once. Overall study results and limits: With few donors, the genetic and exposure-history diversity represented was limited.

On this clone: What it binds is unknown.

Only CD45RO-negative cells positively selected for CCR7 counted as naive CD8 cells, so terminally differentiated effector memory CD45RA+ cells were excluded. Nashville, Tennessee was home to all donors, each a Caucasian adult. The clonotype was recovered from a young man in good health. Some clones in this sample may be carry-over from other donors' samples. The sequenced sample consisted of naive CD8+ T cells from PBMCs.

CDR3 residues: CASSLQIKTGNTEAFF. CDR3 bases: TGTGCCAGCAGTCTACAAATCAAGACAGGGAACACTGAAGCTTTCTTT. The chain employs TRBV28 and TRBJ1-1; D is possibly TRBD1 (6 bases). V lost 5 bases to trimming and J lost 1 base, with 17 bases between them. Germline CDR1 and CDR2: MDHEN and SYDVKM. This CDR3 region has 16 residues.